This T cell receptor beta chain originates from a study of T cells in Graves' hyperthyroidism and ophthalmopathy. Findings and caveats of the study: In validation, the model predicted ophthalmopathy. These predictions came a median 6.5 months before onset.

Amplification targeted TCR beta CDR3 regions from RNA transcripts. The HTBI set primed first-round TCR CDR3 RT-PCR. MiXCR, run by TCRdb on the multiplex PCR reads, gives a single entry per CDR3 protein. The sample records fewer than 500,000 distinct CDR3 sequences, approximately 15% being singletons. The CDR3 contains 13 residues. CDR1 is MNHNS, CDR2 SASEGT, per germline. The germline V and J ends were trimmed by 8 bases and 3 bases, with 14 bases remaining between them. This clonotype has at least ten counts. Its antigen is currently unknown. This receptor was obtained from a woman between 25 and 40 years old with Graves' ophthalmopathy. V is TRBV6-1 and J is TRBJ2-7, with a tentative D call TRBD1 (6 bases). The sample comprised blood. The CDR3 region has the DNA TGTGCCAGCCTGGAAACAGGGAACTACGAGCAGTACTTC. It is translated as CASLETGNYEQYF.